Listed below are T cell receptor beta chains from one sample, sequenced in a study of T-cell memory formation after mild COVID-19. TCRdb fed the 5' RACE reads into MiXCR, producing one record per CDR3 protein. The sample gives fewer than 700,000 distinct CDR3 sequences, approximately 19% of which show up once; 9.5% to 15% is in the top ten. What was sequenced was PBMCs or a T cell subset sorted from them (not recorded which). These TCRs come from an adult woman who had mild COVID-19 (a few samples of this study predate the infection). Cell type and time point are not known. The CDR3 runs from the conserved cysteine through the conserved F or W. Each record gives: J gene, V gene, clone size, CDR3 protein. Rows give clone size only sometimes, using once, few, many, or a class for an expanded clone.

TRBJ2-7 | TRBV4-1 | - | CASSQVTQGSYEQYF
TRBJ2-1 | TRBV6-2/TRBV6-3 | - | CASSYGALSGHEQFF
TRBJ1-6 | TRBV5-1 | - | CASSWGAAGARSPLHF
TRBJ1-1 | TRBV27 | - | CASSLPGVSEAFF
TRBJ1-2 | TRBV5-1 | - | CASSPEAGQISGYTF
TRBJ1-1 | TRBV11-3 | few | CASSHSRTEAFF
TRBJ2-5 | TRBV29-1 | - | CSVAKGNGETQYF
TRBJ1-2 | TRBV12-3/TRBV12-4 | - | CASSTRRTGLGAYGYTF
TRBJ2-5 | TRBV23-1 | - | CARSLDRKETQYF
TRBJ2-2 | TRBV7-2 | - | CASSLTSGRAAGELFF
TRBJ1-1 | TRBV4-1 | - | CASSQPTARTEAFF
TRBJ1-4 | TRBV19 | - | CASSYLSKLFF
TRBJ1-2 | TRBV5-1 | - | CASSPRQGGLNYGYTF
TRBJ1-5 | TRBV19 | few | CASSTGRNNQPQHF
TRBJ2-2 | TRBV6-6 | few | CASSLRDRVNTGELFF
TRBJ2-7 | TRBV7-9 | - | CASSSTRGGVTSSYEQYF
TRBJ1-4 | TRBV11-2 | - | CASSLESGGRAKLFF
TRBJ2-2 | TRBV7-9 | - | CASSLLGSHEDTGELFF
TRBJ1-5 | TRBV30 | few | CAWSVQGGAGYQHF
TRBJ2-5 | TRBV9 | - | CASSVRYQETQYF